This T cell receptor (beta chain) appears in the sequencing data of a study of shared clonotypes between healthy human individuals. Study-wide background: In total, the donors were a couple of women and a few men aged 18 to 49. CD4 naive and CD4 memory each took three plates per donor, while CD8 naive took two and CD8 memory one. Notes on the study in general: Rarefaction gave evidence that sorted-subset sequencing remained incomplete despite large depth.

To note about this clone: Its matching antigen is unknown. Germline and junction disagree at one end, which may indicate a read error.

Sequenced by immunoSEQ multiplex PCR; TCRdb stores in-frame clones only, minus some. The sample holds fewer than 100,000 clones, about 68% seen once. From germline, CDR1 is SSHAT and CDR2 FNYEAQ (reference sequence). This CDR3 has 15 amino acids. The clonotype originates from a man aged 25 to 40 in good health. The sequencing sample was made of memory CD8+ T cells sorted from blood. As to subset: CD45RO+ cells pooled with CCR7-negative TemRA cells. V gene TRBV7-7 combines with J gene TRBJ2-2; possibly TRBD2 for D (5 bases). The CDR3 reads CASSHITGNTGELFF. The CDR3 DNA is TGTGCTAGCAGTCATATAACGGGAAACACCGGGGAGCTGTTTTTT.